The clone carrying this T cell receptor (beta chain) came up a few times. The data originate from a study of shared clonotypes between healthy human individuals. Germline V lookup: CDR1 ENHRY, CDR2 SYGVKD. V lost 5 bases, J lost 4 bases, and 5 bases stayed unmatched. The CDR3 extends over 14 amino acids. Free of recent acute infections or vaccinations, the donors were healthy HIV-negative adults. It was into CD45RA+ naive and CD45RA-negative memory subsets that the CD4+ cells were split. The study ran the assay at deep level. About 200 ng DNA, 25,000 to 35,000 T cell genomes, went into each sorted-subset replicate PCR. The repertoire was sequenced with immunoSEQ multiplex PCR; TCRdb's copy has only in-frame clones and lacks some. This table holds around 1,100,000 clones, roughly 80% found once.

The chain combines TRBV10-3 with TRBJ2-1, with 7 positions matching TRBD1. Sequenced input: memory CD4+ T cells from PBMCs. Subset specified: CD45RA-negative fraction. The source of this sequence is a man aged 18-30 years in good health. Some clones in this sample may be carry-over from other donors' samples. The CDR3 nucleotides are TGTGCCATCAGTAGGGGACAGACATACAATGAGCAGTTCTTC. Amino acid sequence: CAISRGQTYNEQFF.